This T cell receptor beta chain was identified during a study of naive and memory T cell subsets. CD4+ T cell IFNgamma after overnight CMV lysate exposure gave donor CMV status. The germline V gene encodes CDR1 MGHDK and CDR2 SYGVNS. Trimming cost V 4 bases and J 5 bases, with 8 bases left between them. CDR3 length: 13 amino acids. Both TRBC1 and TRBC2 were covered by a beta constant-region primer of two equimolar oligonucleotides. The ligated cDNA underwent four PCR rounds using SP2 and nested alpha and beta constant-region primers. TCRdb analysed the UMI-ligation and nested PCR reads with MiXCR anew, one entry per CDR3 protein. Among about 120,000 distinct CDR3 sequences listed, around a third were seen once. Many counts were recorded for this clonotype.

Sequencing was carried out using central memory CD4+ T cells from blood. The V gene is TRBV25-1, the J gene TRBJ2-2; D is unclear. This sequence originates from a human donor in good health. The CDR3 coding sequence is TGTGCCAGCAGTGCCGGCCTGACCGGGGAGCTGTTTTTT. It specifies CASSAGLTGELFF.